These T cell receptor beta chains were read from a single sample in a study of T cells after posttransplantation cyclophosphamide. Generated by immunoSEQ multiplex PCR, the TCRdb table keeps only in-frame clones and is missing some. The sample has under 20,000 clones, none seen only once. The source was PBMCs, collected after allogeneic stem cell transplant with posttransplant cyclophosphamide. These receptors were taken from a female patient in her 30s who received an allogeneic stem cell transplant from a related donor, was CMV-positive, and had no GVHD. The T cells may come from the graft donor. CDR3s include the opening cysteine and the closing phenylalanine or tryptophan.

V gene	J gene	CDR3 protein
TRBV5-6	TRBJ2-5	CASSLLASSQETQYF
TRBV19	TRBJ1-5	CASSLGQSRQPQHF
TRBV10-1	TRBJ1-4	CASSAGGIGKLFF
TRBV4-3	TRBJ2-7	CASSQGGQKQQYF
TRBV7-8	NA	CASSLPKTGSAEQYF
TRBV5-1	TRBJ2-7	CASSGGQGAREQYF
TRBV7-9	TRBJ2-7	CASSPLGLAGMNEQYF
TRBV30	TRBJ1-2	CAWWLAGIEDGYTF
TRBV2	TRBJ2-1	CADAEDTSYNEQFF
TRBV15	TRBJ2-1	CATSRVYGRSYNEQFF
TRBV5-4	TRBJ2-5	CASSRRREETQYF
TRBV29-1	TRBJ2-5	CSVEISNRAKTQYF
TRBV6-6	TRBJ1-5	CASSYSGAGNQPQHF
TRBV6-1	TRBJ2-2	CASRAGTGDTGELFF
TRBV5-1	TRBJ1-6	CASSWGTGYNHPLHF
TRBV7-9	TRBJ2-7	CASSLSGNSYEQYF
TRBV11-2	TRBJ2-7	CASSLDLAFEQYF
TRBV21-1	TRBJ2-4	CASSTRDSLAKNIQYF
TRBV5-1	NA	CASSFTGGSYEQYF
TRBV2	TRBJ2-7	CASLSRDGTGNYEQYF